The 30 T cell receptor beta chains below come from one sample, sequenced in a study of graft-versus-host responses after intestinal transplantation. No antigen has been identified for these receptors. The table came from immunoSEQ multiplex PCR; TCRdb's copy has only in-frame clones and leaves some out. Of 55,000 to 65,000 clones listed, 85% to 95% are singletons. The sample was unstimulated CD4+ T cells sorted from spleen or lymph node cells, taken before transplant. These receptor sequences come from a human donor who was the organ donor for an intestinal transplant.

The chain joins TRBV18 to TRBJ2-3; D is uncertain. The length of the CDR3 is 15 residues. V lost 1 base, J lost 2 bases, and 10 bases lay in between. CDR1 is KGHSH and CDR2 is LQKENI in the germline V gene. DNA of the CDR3: TGTGCCAGCTCACCACAGCCTGAGGACACAGATACGCAGTATTTT. Residues: CASSPQPEDTDTQYF.

The table lists this clone with a count of one. The sample carries other DNA sequences with the same CDR3. V gene TRBV19 combines with J gene TRBJ1-6, with 8 bases that match TRBD1. Germline trimming cut 9 bases from V and 13 bases from J; bases unmatched to any gene: 11. The germline V gene encodes CDR1 LNHDA and CDR2 SQIVND (reference sequence). This CDR3 comprises 13 residues. CDR3 region: CASSDRGGSPLHF. The DNA for the CDR3 is TGTGCCAGCTCTGACAGGGGCGGTTCGCCCCTCCACTTT.

The genes are TRBV7-2 and TRBJ2-5; TRBD1 aligns across 7 bases. The CDR3 is 16 amino acids. The V and J ends lost 5 bases and 1 base, in that order; junction bases with no gene match: 10. In germline, CDR1 is SGHTA, CDR2 FQGNSA. The CDR3 reads CASSLRQGGFQETQYF. In nucleotides, the CDR3 is TGTGCCAGCAGCCTCAGACAGGGCGGATTCCAAGAGACCCAGTACTTC. The whole variable domain, remainder taken from reference TRBV7-2 and TRBJ2-5, is GAGVSQSPSNKVTEKGKDVELRCDPISGHTALYWYRQSLGQGLEFLIYFQGNSAPDKSGLPSDRFSAERTGGSVSTLTIQRTQQEDSAVYLCASSLRQGGFQETQYFGPGTRLLVL.

The chain carries TRBV4-1 and TRBJ1-1; 11 bases are a match to TRBD1. V was clipped by 4 bases and J by 6 bases; unmatched bases: 16. The CDR3 runs 18 residues. The V gene's germline CDR1 is MGHRA and CDR2 YSYEKL. The CDR3 spells CASSPLRWTGGAPAEAFF. Written as DNA, the CDR3 is TGCGCCAGCAGCCCCTTAAGGTGGACAGGGGGCGCCCCCGCTGAAGCTTTCTTT.

The count of this clone is one. The chain is built from TRBV19 and TRBJ2-1; D perhaps matches TRBD1 (6 bases). V was pared by 8 bases and J by 0 bases, with 11 bases between. Germline CDR1 reads LNHDA; CDR2 reads SQIVND (reference sequence). The CDR3 sequence is 14 residues long. The CDR3: CASSRGSSYNEQFF. The CDR3 coding sequence is TGTGCCAGTTCGAGGGGGAGCTCCTACAATGAGCAGTTCTTC.

The rearrangement uses TRBV7-2 and TRBJ2-7; D may be TRBD2 (6 bases). This CDR3 has 14 amino acids. Trimming took 3 bases from V and 1 from J, leaving 10 bases between them. Germline CDR1 is SGHTA and CDR2 is FQGNSA. CDR3 residues: CASSFTSPSYEQYF. For the CDR3, the DNA is TGTGCCAGCAGCTTCACTAGCCCATCCTACGAGCAGTACTTC.

The chain recombines TRBV18 with TRBJ2-7; 9 positions match TRBD1. The V gene's germline CDR1 is KGHSH and CDR2 LQKENI. The trim removed 5 bases at V and 6 bases at J, leaving 2 bases unmatched. The CDR3 has 12 amino acids. CDR3 bases: TGTGCCAGCTCAGGACAGGGGTCCGAGCAGTACTTC. It codes for CASSGQGSEQYF.

The rearrangement links TRBV6-1 to TRBJ1-2; D might be TRBD1 (5 bases). The germline V gene has CDR1 MNHNS and CDR2 SASEGT. The V gene lost 6 bases and the J gene lost 4 bases, with 12 bases spanning the gap. The CDR3 loop spans 13 amino acids. The CDR3 sequence is CASSLGRTYGYTF. DNA for the CDR3: TGTGCCAGCAGCCTGGGACGGACCTATGGCTACACCTTC.

This sequence joins TRBV7-2 and TRBJ2-1, with 9 bases lining up with TRBD2. V shed 5 bases, J shed 1 base, and the junction held 6 bases outside the gene matches. The CDR3 spans 16 residues. Germline loops: CDR1 SGHTA, CDR2 FQGNSA. The CDR3: CASSPQAGGSYNEQFF. In DNA form, the CDR3 reads TGTGCCAGCAGCCCACAAGCGGGGGGATCCTACAATGAGCAGTTCTTC.

V gene TRBV2 combines with J gene TRBJ2-2; 7 bases are a match to TRBD1. The CDR3 extends over 15 amino acids. Trimming removed 5 bases from V and 4 bases from J; junction bases left unmatched: 7. Germline-derived CDR1 and CDR2 are SNHLY and FYNNEI. CDR3 residues: CASSYRGQLTGELFF. As DNA, the CDR3 is TGTGCCAGCAGTTATCGGGGACAGCTCACCGGGGAGCTGTTTTTT.

The V and J genes are TRBV4-2 and TRBJ2-5; weak D call: TRBD2 (6 bases). Germline CDR1 and CDR2: LGHNA and YNFKEQ. Trimming took off 1 base at V and 2 bases at J, with 11 bases between the two ends. The CDR3 has 15 residues. The CDR3 coding sequence is TGTGCCAGCAGCCAAGTCGGCGGGATTCAAGAGACCCAGTACTTC. It specifies CASSQVGGIQETQYF.

J is TRBJ1-6 and V is TRBV18; TRBD1 might be the D (5 bases). Per the germline V gene, CDR1 is KGHSH and CDR2 is LQKENI. The germline V and J ends were trimmed by 3 bases and 7 bases, with 22 bases remaining between them. This CDR3 contains 18 residues. The CDR3 DNA reads TGTGCCAGCTCACCCACCGAAACCGGGACGGGAGGCAATTCACCCCTCCACTTT. Its protein is CASSPTETGTGGNSPLHF.

This rearrangement joins TRBV5-6 to TRBJ2-3; D remains unclear. CDR1 SGHDT and CDR2 YYEEEE come from the germline V gene. V lost 0 bases and J lost 0, with 11 bases in between. The length of the CDR3 is 16 residues. CDR3 bases: TGTGCCAGCAGCTTGGTGGTGACTTCTAGCACAGATACGCAGTATTTT. This translates into CASSLVVTSSTDTQYF.

This chain links TRBV5-4 with TRBJ2-2, with 9 bases lining up with TRBD2. This CDR3 is 17 amino acids long. Germline CDR1 SGHNT, CDR2 YYREEE (reference sequence). J gave up 5 bases and V 4 bases, and 12 bases lay outside the gene matches. The CDR3 sequence: CASSRPGALAGTGELFF. The CDR3, as DNA: TGTGCCAGCAGCCGGCCCGGCGCGCTAGCGGGGACCGGGGAGCTGTTTTTT.

V usage is TRBV4-2 and J usage is TRBJ2-1; D is unclear. V was cut by 1 base and J by 2 bases, with 9 bases left in between. The V gene's germline CDR1 is LGHNA and CDR2 YNFKEQ. CDR3 size: 15 residues. The CDR3 sequence is CASSQVAGPYNEQFF. CDR3 coding DNA: TGTGCCAGCAGCCAAGTAGCTGGGCCCTACAATGAGCAGTTCTTC.

In its sample, this clone was seen once. The V call is TRBV11-2, the J call TRBJ2-5; possibly TRBD2 for D (6 bases). TRBJ2-7 matches the DNA end more closely, so the J call is doubtful. The CDR3 is made up of 14 amino acids. In germline, CDR1 is SGHAT, CDR2 FQNNGV. The CDR3 loop reads CASSAGPGTYEQYF. The CDR3, as DNA: TGTGCCAGCAGCGCGGGACCTGGGACCTACGAGCAGTACTTC.

This clone showed up just once. The chain is built from TRBV11-2 and TRBJ1-5; D unclear. Trimming left V 0 bases short and J 7 bases short, with 13 bases between. CDR1 SGHAT and CDR2 FQNNGV come from the germline V gene. The length of the CDR3 is 15 residues. The CDR3 DNA sequence: TGTGCCAGCAGCTTAGATTCCCAGAGAGGGCAGCCCCAGCATTTT. Translated: CASSLDSQRGQPQHF.

The chain uses TRBV4-3 and TRBJ2-5, with D perhaps TRBD2 (5 bases). Germline lookup yields CDR1 LGHNA and CDR2 YSLEER. The CDR3 contains 13 residues. With 1 base removed from V and 4 bases from J, the gap between germline ends came to 7 bases. The CDR3 loop is CASSQGGSETQYF. The CDR3 nucleotides read TGCGCCAGCAGCCAAGGAGGGTCAGAGACCCAGTACTTC.

The chain couples TRBV7-3 to TRBJ2-3; D is uncertain. Germline lookup yields CDR1 SGHTA and CDR2 FQGTGA. V lost 2 bases and J 2 bases, leaving 14 bases between the germline ends. CDR3 length: 16 residues. The CDR3 DNA sequence: TGTGCCAGCAGCTTAGGGTCCAGGATTACCACAGATACGCAGTATTTT. Encoded protein: CASSLGSRITTDTQYF.

Here the CDR3 DNA reads TGTGCCAGCAGCCTCCGGACAGGGGGCACCGGGGAGCTGTTTTTT. It is translated as CASSLRTGGTGELFF. The chain links TRBV7-2 to TRBJ2-2; TRBD1 matches at 10 bases. Losses at the gene ends were 5 bases for V and 4 bases for J; bases not matched to a gene: 4. The CDR3 is 15 residues long. The germline V gene encodes CDR1 SGHTA and CDR2 FQGNSA.

V gene TRBV12-5 combines with J gene TRBJ1-1; the D gene is possibly TRBD1 (5 bases). From germline, CDR1 is LGHNT and CDR2 FRNRAP. This CDR3 is 15 amino acids long. V lost 3 bases, J lost 2 bases, and 13 bases lay in between. The DNA of the CDR3 is TGTGCTAGTGGTTTTTTTTCCCGGGACAACACTGAAGCTTTCTTT. As protein: CASGFFSRDNTEAFF.

The chain employs TRBV6-5 and TRBJ1-6, with D maybe TRBD1 (6 bases). Germline V gives CDR1 MNHEY, CDR2 SVGAGI. The germline V and J ends were trimmed by 3 bases and 7 bases, with 10 bases remaining between them. The CDR3 contains 14 residues. The CDR3 sequence: CASSYGQPNSPLHF. Written as DNA, the CDR3 is TGTGCCAGCAGTTATGGACAGCCCAATTCACCCCTCCACTTT.

CDR3 coding DNA: TGTGCCATCAGTCCCGGGACAGCCCTTAATGAAAAACTGTTTTTT. Translated, it gives CAISPGTALNEKLFF. The genes are TRBV10-3 and TRBJ1-4; 7 bases align to TRBD1. V gave up 5 bases and J gave up 4 bases; unmatched junction bases: 7. The CDR3 contains 15 residues. Germline V gene sequence: CDR1 ENHRY, CDR2 SYGVKD.

This clone has just one count. V usage is TRBV29-1 and J usage is TRBJ2-6; the match to TRBD2 covers 7 bases. The V gene end was trimmed by 5 bases and the J gene end by 2 bases; junction bases not matched to a gene: 9. The CDR3 has 16 residues. From germline, CDR1 is SQVTM and CDR2 ANQGSEA. The DNA for the CDR3 is TGCAGCGTTACCAGCGGGGTGCATGCTGGGGCCAACGTCCTGACTTTC. It translates to CSVTSGVHAGANVLTF. Drawing the rest from reference TRBV29-1 and TRBJ2-6, the complete variable domain is SAVISQKPSRDICQRGTSLTIQCQVDSQVTMMFWYRQQPGQSLTLIATANQGSEATYESGFVIDKFPISRPNLTFSTLTVSNMSPEDSSIYLCSVTSGVHAGANVLTFGAGSRLTVL.

A few counts support this clone. The chain joins TRBV5-1 to TRBJ1-3, with 8 bases that match TRBD1. The V gene's germline CDR1 is SGHRS and CDR2 YFSETQ. Unmatched junction bases numbered 9, after V lost 0 bases and J lost 4 bases. The CDR3 sequence is 17 residues long. The CDR3 loop is CASSLGGTGGSGNTIYF. In nucleotides, the CDR3 is TGCGCCAGCAGCTTGGGGGGGACAGGAGGCTCCGGAAACACCATATATTTT.

This chain joins TRBV7-2 and TRBJ2-3; 9 positions match TRBD2. Germline V gives CDR1 SGHTA, CDR2 FQGNSA. The CDR3 is made up of 16 amino acids. Trimming at V came to 3 bases and at J to 3 bases, leaving 7 bases not matched to a gene. CDR3 nucleotide sequence: TGTGCCAGCAGCTTCTTCCAGGGACTAGCAACAGATACGCAGTATTTT. Translation gives CASSFFQGLATDTQYF.

V and J are TRBV6-1 and TRBJ1-4, with a possible D match to TRBD1 (6 bases). There are 18 residues in the CDR3. V gave up 0 bases and J gave up 7 bases, with 21 bases separating them. Germline-derived CDR1 and CDR2 are MNHNS and SASEGT. The CDR3 DNA reads TGTGCCAGCAGTGAAGCGCGGAGGACAGACAAATATGGTGAAAAACTGTTTTTT. This translates into CASSEARRTDKYGEKLFF.

This chain uses TRBV6-5 with TRBJ2-5, with D tentatively TRBD2 (5 bases). The V and J ends lost 6 bases and 3 bases respectively, with 17 bases between them. CDR1 is MNHEY and CDR2 is SVGAGI in the germline V gene. The CDR3 spans 15 residues. CDR3 loop: CASSPRRENKETQYF. The CDR3 DNA is TGTGCCAGCAGCCCCCGCCGGGAAAATAAAGAGACCCAGTACTTC.

V and J are TRBV25-1 and TRBJ1-4; 11 bases are a match to TRBD1. Germline trimming cut 3 bases from V and 7 bases from J; bases unmatched to any gene: 7. CDR3 size: 16 residues. The germline V gene encodes CDR1 MGHDK and CDR2 SYGVNS. The CDR3 sequence: CASSDLDRGLGEKLFF. The CDR3, as DNA: TGTGCCAGCAGTGACTTGGACAGGGGGCTGGGTGAAAAACTGTTTTTT.

The V call is TRBV5-1, the J call TRBJ2-7, with 8 bases matching TRBD1. The CDR3 has 15 amino acids. V dropped 3 bases and J dropped 2; count of bases not matched to a gene: 7. Germline V CDR1 and CDR2: SGHRS, YFSETQ. The CDR3 reads CASSSTGQGPYEQYF. The CDR3 DNA reads as TGCGCCAGCAGCTCTACAGGACAGGGCCCCTACGAGCAGTACTTC. The entire variable domain, with the rest obtained from reference TRBV5-1 and TRBJ2-7, is as follows: KAGVTQTPRYLIKTRGQQVTLSCSPISGHRSVSWYQQTPGQGLQFLFEYFSETQRNKGNFPGRFSGRQFSNSRSEMNVSTLELGDSALYLCASSSTGQGPYEQYFGPGTRLTVT.